This T cell receptor beta chain appears in the sequencing data of a study of graft-versus-host responses after intestinal transplantation. Study as a whole: All recipients were given anti-thymocyte globulin induction, and tacrolimus and steroids were then administered for roughly three years.

Measured with immunoSEQ multiplex PCR; TCRdb has only the in-frame clones, and not every one. The top ten hold over 0.4% of the sample, which has about 86,000 clones, 75% to 95% seen once. This CDR3 has 15 amino acids. The junction had 8 bases not matched to a gene; V was cut back by 4 bases and J by 2 bases. Germline loops: CDR1 SGHDN, CDR2 FVKESK. As for this clone: The antigen is unknown.

The chain is built from TRBV14 and TRBJ2-7, with 7 nucleotides matching TRBD2. The source material was unstimulated CD8+ T cells sorted from spleen or lymph node cells, sampled before intestinal transplant. The receptor's source is a human donor who received an intestinal transplant. The CDR3 loop reads CASSLLTSRPYEQYF. The DNA of the CDR3 is TGTGCCAGCAGCCTCCTGACTAGCAGACCCTACGAGCAGTACTTC. The full variable domain, in which reference TRBV14 and TRBJ2-7 provide the parts outside the CDR3, is EAGVTQFPSHSVIEKGQTVTLRCDPISGHDNLYWYRRVMGKEIKFLLHFVKESKQDESGMPNNRFLAERTGGTYSTLKVQPAELEDSGVYFCASSLLTSRPYEQYFGPGTRLTVT.